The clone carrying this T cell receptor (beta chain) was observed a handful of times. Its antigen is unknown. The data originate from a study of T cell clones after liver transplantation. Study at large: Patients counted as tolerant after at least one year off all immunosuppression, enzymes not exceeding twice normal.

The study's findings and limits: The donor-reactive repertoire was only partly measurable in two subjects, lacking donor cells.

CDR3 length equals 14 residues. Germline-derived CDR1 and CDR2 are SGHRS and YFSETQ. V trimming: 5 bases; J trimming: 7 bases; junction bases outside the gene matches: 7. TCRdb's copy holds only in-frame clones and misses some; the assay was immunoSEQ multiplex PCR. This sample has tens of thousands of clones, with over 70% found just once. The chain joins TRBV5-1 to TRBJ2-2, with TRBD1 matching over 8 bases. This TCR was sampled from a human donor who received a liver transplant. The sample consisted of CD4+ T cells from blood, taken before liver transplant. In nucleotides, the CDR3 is TGCGCCAGCAGTGAAGCGACAGGGGTCGGGGAGCTGTTTTTT. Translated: CASSEATGVGELFF.